A single sample gave rise to the 2 T cell receptor beta chains below, sequenced in a study of persistence of HIV-infected CD4 T cells. This nonspecific control used anti-CD3/anti-CD28 bead stimulation of CD4+ T cells. Responding CD4+ T cells were sorted by upregulation of both CD40 ligand and CD69. This was the immunoSEQ version 4 assay in survey mode. TCRdb's copy holds only in-frame clones and misses some; the assay was immunoSEQ multiplex PCR. Among about 47,000 clones, roughly 92% were seen once, and the ten largest hold roughly 1.8%. The antigens for these receptors are not known. Sequenced material: CD4+ T cells sorted from PBMCs after approximately 20-hour stimulation, taken from a patient who received antiretroviral therapy. The receptors originated from an adult man with HIV who was CMV-seropositive.

The rearrangement joins TRBV28 to TRBJ1-2, with 8 bases matching TRBD1. V was clipped by 5 bases and J by 8 bases; unmatched bases: 10. This CDR3 comprises 14 residues. CDR1 and CDR2 from the germline V gene are MDHEN and SYDVKM. In nucleotides, the CDR3 is TGTGCCAGCAGTACTCCCTGGACAGGGCTAGGCTACACCTTC. Its translation is CASSTPWTGLGYTF.

The chain is built from TRBV29-1 and TRBJ1-2; no reliable D call. Germline values: CDR1 SQVTM, CDR2 ANQGSEA. The germline V and J ends were trimmed by 6 bases and 4 bases, with 15 bases remaining between them. This CDR3 has 13 amino acids. The CDR3 here is CSVWTLLGYGYTF. CDR3 sequence (DNA): TGCAGCGTCTGGACCTTACTAGGCTATGGCTACACCTTC.